These 29 T cell receptor beta chains originate from one sample sequenced in a study of T-cell memory formation after mild COVID-19. TCRdb re-called the 5' RACE reads with MiXCR, one entry per CDR3 protein. The data show roughly 450,000 distinct CDR3 sequences, roughly 18% seen once. The sequenced material came from PBMCs or a T cell subset sorted from them (not recorded which). The receptors originated from an adult woman who had mild COVID-19 (a few samples of this study predate the infection). Cell type and time point are not known.

This clonotype appeared many times. V gene TRBV24-1 combines with J gene TRBJ1-5; the match to TRBD1 covers 7 bases. With V trimmed by 6 bases and J by 6 bases, 7 bases remained unmatched. The CDR3 runs 14 residues. The germline CDR1 and CDR2 sequences are KGHDR and SFDVKD. The CDR3 sequence: CATSSETGSQPQHF. In DNA, the CDR3 is TGTGCCACCAGTTCCGAGACAGGGAGTCAGCCCCAGCATTTT.

Only a few counts were recorded for this clonotype. The chain recombines TRBV5-4 with TRBJ2-1; D not certain. Germline lookup yields CDR1 SGHNT and CDR2 YYREEE (reference sequence). The CDR3 has 13 amino acids. With 10 bases removed from V and 4 bases from J, the gap between germline ends came to 15 bases. CDR3 residues: CAAGTPAYNEQFF. DNA of the CDR3: TGTGCCGCCGGAACACCCGCATACAATGAGCAGTTCTTC. Supplemented by reference TRBV5-4 and TRBJ2-1, the full variable domain reads ETGVTQSPTHLIKTRGQQVTLRCSSQSGHNTVSWYQQALGQGPQFIFQYYREEENGRGNFPPRFSGLQFPNYSSELNVNALELDDSALYLCAAGTPAYNEQFFGPGTRLTVL.

This clonotype was detected a few times. The chain has TRBV18 and TRBJ2-2; perhaps TRBD2 as D (5 bases). The CDR3 consists of 17 residues. V lost 1 base and J 1 base, leaving 13 bases between the germline ends. Per the germline V gene, CDR1 is KGHSH and CDR2 is LQKENI. The CDR3 bases are TGTGCCAGCTCACCACTCGGGGAGACGTTGAACACCGGGGAGCTGTTTTTT. Its protein product is CASSPLGETLNTGELFF.

The chain recombines TRBV30 with TRBJ2-5, with a possible D match to TRBD2 (5 bases). Per the germline V gene, CDR1 is GTSNPN and CDR2 is SVGIG (reference sequence). The germline V and J ends were trimmed by 0 bases and 2 bases, with 13 bases remaining between them. The CDR3 runs to 15 residues. CDR3 residues: CAWSVGSRAQETQYF. Here the CDR3 DNA reads TGTGCCTGGAGTGTAGGGAGCCGAGCACAAGAGACCCAGTACTTC.

The CDR3 loop reads CASSPRAGTSSYEQYF. DNA of the CDR3: TGTGCCAGCAGCCCCCGCGCCGGGACGTCGTCCTACGAGCAGTACTTC. This sequence joins TRBV11-3 and TRBJ2-7, with D perhaps given as TRBD1 or TRBD2 (5 bases each). The germline V gene has CDR1 SGHNT and CDR2 YENEEA. This CDR3 is 16 amino acids long. V lost 5 bases, J lost 1 base, and 18 bases lay in between.

This clonotype was picked up a small number of times. The chain combines TRBV5-1 with TRBJ1-1; D may be TRBD1 (5 bases). Germline CDR1 and CDR2: SGHRS and YFSETQ. This CDR3 spans 14 amino acids. V lost 4 bases, J lost 5 bases, and 15 bases lay in between. The CDR3 region is CASSPRSGETEAFF. The CDR3 DNA reads TGCGCCAGCAGCCCCAGGTCGGGGGAAACTGAAGCTTTCTTT.

This clonotype was seen once. The chain combines TRBV18 with TRBJ2-1, with D unclear. The CDR3 totals 14 residues. Trimming took 6 bases from V and 6 from J, leaving 15 bases between them. Per germline, CDR1 KGHSH and CDR2 LQKENI. The CDR3 loop is CASSPGNGFNEQFF. Here the CDR3 DNA reads TGTGCCAGCTCCCCCGGAAATGGATTCAATGAGCAGTTCTTC.

The CDR3 sequence: CASSLARTNNEQFF. The DNA of the CDR3 is TGTGCCAGCAGCTTAGCGCGTACGAACAATGAGCAGTTCTTC. The chain combines TRBV7-8 with TRBJ2-1; D is uncertain. Trimming stripped 0 bases from V and 5 bases from J, with 8 bases between. This CDR3 is built from 14 residues. Germline V gives CDR1 SGHVS, CDR2 FQNEAQ.

There are a few counts of this clonotype. The rearrangement links TRBV3-1 to TRBJ2-7, with 9 bases fitting TRBD1. This CDR3 has 14 residues. V gave up 2 bases and J gave up 4 bases; unmatched junction bases: 3. In germline, CDR1 is LGHDT, CDR2 YNNKEL (reference sequence). The CDR3 DNA follows: TGTGCCAGCAGCCAACCCGGGACAGGGTACGAGCAGTACTTC. Protein sequence: CASSQPGTGYEQYF.

This clonotype was detected only a few times. The chain is built from TRBV29-1 and TRBJ1-1; no definite D call. V lost 5 bases and J lost 0, with 19 bases in between. Germline lookup yields CDR1 SQVTM and CDR2 ANQGSEA. There are 16 residues in the CDR3. CDR3 sequence: CSVNREVGSVNTEAFF. CDR3 nucleotides: TGCAGCGTTAACCGCGAGGTGGGCAGCGTGAACACTGAAGCTTTCTTT. The complete variable domain, with remaining parts taken from reference TRBV29-1 and TRBJ1-1, reads SAVISQKPSRDICQRGTSLTIQCQVDSQVTMMFWYRQQPGQSLTLIATANQGSEATYESGFVIDKFPISRPNLTFSTLTVSNMSPEDSSIYLCSVNREVGSVNTEAFFGQGTRLTVV.

The chain carries TRBV4-3 and TRBJ2-3, with 7 bases lining up with TRBD1. CDR1 LGHNA and CDR2 YSLEER come from the germline V gene. The CDR3 is 15 amino acids. V trimming: 5 bases; J trimming: 4 bases; junction bases outside the gene matches: 9. CDR3 DNA: TGCGCCAGCAGCTCAGTACCCAGGGGGTCAGATACGCAGTATTTT. Its protein is CASSSVPRGSDTQYF.

This clonotype was counted only a few times. CDR3 DNA sequence: TGCAGTGCTAGAGACCCCAGGGAACTCCCCTATGGCTACACCTTC. Amino acid sequence: CSARDPRELPYGYTF. This rearrangement joins TRBV20-1 to TRBJ1-2, with D possibly being TRBD1 (5 bases). The germline gives CDR1 DFQATT, CDR2 SNEGSKA (reference sequence). The CDR3 runs to 15 residues. The germline V and J ends were trimmed by 0 bases and 4 bases, with 15 bases remaining between them.

The rearrangement links TRBV7-2 to TRBJ1-2; weak D call: TRBD1 (6 bases). Germline V gives CDR1 SGHTA, CDR2 FQGNSA. V was clipped by 1 base and J by 4 bases, with 13 bases between them. CDR3 length: 15 residues. CDR3 nucleotides: TGTGCCAGCAGCTTAGAGGGGGGCCCGGGCTATGGCTACACCTTC. Translation: CASSLEGGPGYGYTF.

CDR3 nucleotide sequence: TGTGCCAGCAGCCCCGCACCGACGGGGGCGCTCCTGAACACCGGGGAGCTGTTTTTT. Its translation: CASSPAPTGALLNTGELFF. The rearrangement joins TRBV11-2 to TRBJ2-2; D tentatively fits TRBD1 or TRBD2 (6 bases each). The CDR3 spans 19 residues. Germline V gives CDR1 SGHAT, CDR2 FQNNGV. V lost 5 bases and J 1 base, leaving 23 bases between the germline ends.

The rearrangement joins TRBV7-9 to TRBJ2-3; 7 bases line up with TRBD2. The length of the CDR3 is 14 residues. Trimming removed 3 bases from V and 6 bases from J; junction bases left unmatched: 6. Germline V gene data show CDR1 as SEHNR and CDR2 as FQNEAQ (reference sequence). The DNA of the CDR3 is TGTGCCAGCAGCTTCGCGTTCGGGGGGGATACGCAGTATTTT. Residues: CASSFAFGGDTQYF. Full variable domain (rest looked up from reference TRBV7-9 and TRBJ2-3): DTGVSQNPRHKITKRGQNVTFRCDPISEHNRLYWYRQTLGQGPEFLTYFQNEAQLEKSRLLSDRFSAERPKGSFSTLEIQRTEQGDSAMYLCASSFAFGGDTQYFGPGTRLTVL.

The chain has TRBV9 and TRBJ1-2, with D unclear. V dropped 8 bases and J dropped 8 bases, with 16 bases sitting between them. This CDR3 is 12 amino acids long. CDR1 and CDR2 from the germline V gene are SGDLS and YYNGEE. CDR3 protein: CARFGSAWGYTF. The CDR3 nucleotides are TGTGCCAGATTTGGCTCGGCCTGGGGCTACACCTTC.

This clonotype was detected many times. The genes are TRBV20-1 and TRBJ1-1, with D hard to call. CDR1 is DFQATT, CDR2 SNEGSKA, per germline (reference sequence). V was trimmed by 5 bases and J by 1 base, leaving 11 bases between them. This CDR3 has 13 residues. Here the CDR3 DNA reads TGCAGTGCTCGACACCAGCCGAACACTGAAGCTTTCTTT. Translated: CSARHQPNTEAFF.

This chain connects TRBV27 to TRBJ2-7, with D possibly being TRBD1 (5 bases). CDR1 is MNHEY and CDR2 is SMNVEV in the germline V gene (reference sequence). With 2 bases removed from V and 2 bases from J, the gap between germline ends came to 16 bases. This CDR3 is 16 amino acids long. CDR3 DNA: TGTGCCAGCAGTTTAGGCGCAGGGATTAAAACCTACGAGCAGTACTTC. This encodes CASSLGAGIKTYEQYF.

This rearrangement joins TRBV6-5 to TRBJ2-3; a weak D match, TRBD1 (6 bases). The CDR3 loop spans 15 amino acids. The V and J ends lost 5 bases and 8 bases respectively, with 20 bases between them. The V gene's germline CDR1 is MNHEY and CDR2 SVGAGI. The CDR3 nucleotides are TGTGCCAGCAGTCCCGGGACACAACGCGGTGGTACGCAGTATTTT. Translated: CASSPGTQRGGTQYF.

The gene calls are TRBV9 and TRBJ2-5; TRBD2 agrees at 8 bases. This CDR3 spans 15 amino acids. Looked up from germline, CDR1 is SGDLS and CDR2 is YYNGEE. With V trimmed by 0 bases and J by 5 bases, 6 bases remained unmatched. The CDR3 region has the DNA TGTGCCAGCAGCGTAGGAGCGGGAGAGGGGGAGACCCAGTACTTC. It translates to CASSVGAGEGETQYF.

This clonotype appeared a single time. This sequence joins TRBV12-3 or TRBV12-4 and TRBJ2-2, with D perhaps assigned TRBD1 or TRBD2 (7 bases each). The V and J ends lost 6 bases and 5 bases respectively, with 16 bases between them. This CDR3 region has 15 residues. CDR3 amino acids: CASRYQGGNTGELFF. CDR3 nucleotide sequence: TGTGCCAGCAGATACCAGGGGGGGAATACCGGGGAGCTGTTTTTT.

This clonotype was seen a few times. V usage is TRBV5-1 and J usage is TRBJ2-3; TRBD1 might be the D (5 bases). V lost 2 bases and J 0 bases, leaving 16 bases between the germline ends. This CDR3 has 17 amino acids. Germline CDR1 reads SGHRS; CDR2 reads YFSETQ. The CDR3 protein is CASSFPSDRPSTDTQYF. The CDR3 nucleotides read TGCGCCAGCAGCTTTCCCTCAGACAGACCTAGCACAGATACGCAGTATTTT.

This clonotype was seen a few times. V usage is TRBV5-4 and J usage is TRBJ2-5; the match to TRBD1 covers 7 bases. The CDR3 extends over 16 amino acids. The V segment lost 4 bases and the J segment 7 bases; nucleotides outside the gene matches: 16. Germline CDR1 and CDR2: SGHNT and YYREEE (reference sequence). The CDR3 DNA sequence: TGTGCCAGCAGCGGAACCCGGGACAGAGACCGGGGGACCCAGTACTTC. Residues: CASSGTRDRDRGTQYF.

The chain uses TRBV2 and TRBJ2-5, with D possibly being TRBD2 (5 bases). V was pared by 4 bases and J by 3 bases, with 9 bases between. Germline CDR1 SNHLY, CDR2 FYNNEI. The length of the CDR3 is 13 residues. The chain's CDR3 is CASSGGAEETQYF. CDR3 coding DNA: TGTGCCAGCAGTGGGGGAGCGGAAGAGACCCAGTACTTC.

This clonotype has only a few counts. This chain connects TRBV29-1 to TRBJ2-7; D ambiguous. Trimming left V 8 bases short and J 3 bases short, with 11 bases between. CDR1 and CDR2 from the germline V gene are SQVTM and ANQGSEA. The CDR3 loop spans 11 amino acids. In nucleotides, the CDR3 is TGCAGCATTTACATTGACTACGAGCAGTACTTC. It translates to CSIYIDYEQYF.

In this sample, this clonotype turned up a few times. The chain uses TRBV7-9 and TRBJ2-1; D is perhaps TRBD1 or TRBD2 (5 bases each). Per germline, CDR1 SEHNR and CDR2 FQNEAQ (reference sequence). The CDR3 is 15 residues long. Trimming removed 6 bases from V and 5 bases from J, with 17 bases in between. The CDR3 sequence is CASRPRDHLNNEQFF. The CDR3 region has the DNA TGTGCCAGCAGACCCCGGGACCACCTCAACAATGAGCAGTTCTTC.

The chain carries TRBV7-6 and TRBJ2-5; D might be TRBD2 (5 bases). V lost 5 bases, J lost 2 bases, and 18 bases lay in between. This CDR3 is 16 amino acids long. Germline values: CDR1 SGHVS, CDR2 FNYEAQ. CDR3 coding DNA: TGTGCCAGCAGCGTTTTAGGGCCGGAGGATCAAGAGACCCAGTACTTC. It yields the protein CASSVLGPEDQETQYF.

This clonotype was observed a handful of times. J is TRBJ1-1 and V is TRBV20-1; no definite D call. The V end was cut by 0 bases, the J end by 4 bases, with 9 bases between. The CDR3 extends over 13 amino acids. The germline V gene encodes CDR1 DFQATT and CDR2 SNEGSKA (reference sequence). CDR3 sequence reads: CSARDTVSTEAFF. For the CDR3, the DNA is TGCAGTGCTAGAGATACAGTTAGCACTGAAGCTTTCTTT.

There are a few counts of this clonotype. J is TRBJ2-1 and V is TRBV5-1; TRBD2 agrees at 13 bases. The ends lost 2 bases at V and 7 bases at J; junction bases unmatched: 6. The germline CDR1 and CDR2 sequences are SGHRS and YFSETQ. This CDR3 region has 16 residues. The DNA of the CDR3 is TGCGCCAGCAGCTTAGCCCGGACTAGCGGGAGAAATGAGCAGTTCTTC. It yields the protein CASSLARTSGRNEQFF.